These 28 T cell receptor beta chains originate from one sample sequenced in a study of regulatory T cells in long-lasting Graves disease. Time point defined: newly diagnosed GD, antithyroid drugs for less than 3 months. Scientists built the TCR library using RNA that was extracted from PBMCs. The authors built TCR beta libraries using iRepertoire HTBI primers and Arm-PCR of CDR3 regions. TCRdb recomputed calls from the multiplex PCR reads with MiXCR, one row per CDR3 protein. The data contain 390,000 or so distinct CDR3 sequences, approximately 12% of them singletons. The same specimen was also included in a second study, on T cells in Graves' hyperthyroidism and ophthalmopathy.

The specimen was peripheral blood mononuclear cells (PBMCs), collected at new diagnosis, from a patient treated with antithyroid drugs. The source is a woman aged 18-29 years with Graves disease.

The chain couples TRBV6-2 or TRBV6-3 to TRBJ2-7; 11 bases match TRBD2. V lost 5 bases, J lost 4 bases, and 19 bases stayed unmatched. Germline V gene lookup returns CDR1 MNHEY and CDR2 SVGEGT. The CDR3 has 19 residues. CDR3 protein: CASSEILAGGPGIFYEQYF. The DNA for the CDR3 is TGTGCCAGCAGTGAGATCCTAGCGGGAGGCCCCGGTATTTTTTACGAGCAGTACTTC.

To note about this clonotype: The junction does not match germline at one end; this may be a read error. This chain joins TRBV27 and TRBJ1-2; D ambiguous. Germline V CDR1 and CDR2: MNHEY, SMNVEV (reference sequence). The CDR3 runs 19 residues. The CDR3 DNA sequence: TGTGCCGGCAGTTTCATATCGGTGGCGTCGGCCAGTCCTAACTATGGCTACACCTTC. As protein: CAGSFISVASASPNYGYTF.

J is TRBJ1-1 and V is TRBV5-1; D gene ambiguous. From germline, CDR1 is SGHRS and CDR2 YFSETQ. V was clipped by 1 base and J by 0 bases, with 10 bases between them. The CDR3 runs to 15 residues. The DNA of the CDR3 is TGCGCCAGCAGCTTGTCCCCAGGAATGAACACTGAAGCTTTCTTT. It translates to CASSLSPGMNTEAFF.

Concerning this clonotype itself: A single base separates this from a much larger clone, so it may be a read error. Lacking the conserved final phenylalanine or tryptophan, this CDR3 likely reflects a read error. The rearrangement joins TRBV11-2 to TRBJ1-1; TRBD1 might be the D (5 bases). This CDR3 contains 15 residues. The ends were cut back, 6 bases at V and 0 bases at J, with 14 bases in the middle. CDR1 and CDR2 from the germline V gene are SGHAT and FQNNGV. The CDR3 spells CASRPTGTLNTEAFL. DNA of the CDR3: TGTGCCAGCAGACCCACGGGGACCCTGAACACTGAAGCTTTCCTT.

This clonotype was recorded at least ten times. The genes are TRBV7-2 and TRBJ2-6; D is uncertain. The CDR3 loop spans 13 amino acids. Trimming took off 4 bases at V and 3 bases at J, with 4 bases between the two ends. In germline, CDR1 is SGHTA, CDR2 FQGNSA. The CDR3 region has the DNA TGTGCCAGCAGCTCGGTTGGGGCCAACGTCCTGACTTTC. Protein: CASSSVGANVLTF.

This clonotype was observed many times. The chain joins TRBV28 to TRBJ1-2; D gene unclear. The CDR3 runs to 12 residues. Germline CDR1 is MDHEN and CDR2 is SYDVKM. The ends were cut back, 8 bases at V and 5 bases at J, with 12 bases in the middle. This CDR3 reads CASLRGDYGYTF. The CDR3 DNA sequence: TGTGCCAGCCTCAGAGGTGATTATGGCTACACCTTC.

Regarding this clonotype: A much larger clone differs by one base, so this may be a read error. The V call is TRBV5-8, the J call TRBJ2-2; perhaps TRBD2 as D (6 bases). The CDR3 runs 17 residues. Germline V gene data show CDR1 as SGHTS and CDR2 as YDEGEE. V was cut by 4 bases and J by 9 bases, with 25 bases left in between. The DNA of the CDR3 is TGTGCCAGCAGCCCCCCCGACGGAGGGGCGGGGACCCGGGAGCTGTTTTTT. Amino acids: CASSPPDGGAGTRELFF.

This clonotype was seen repeatedly, ten times or more. This chain uses TRBV6-5 with TRBJ2-3; 10 bases line up with TRBD2. The CDR3 is made up of 15 amino acids. The V gene's germline CDR1 is MNHEY and CDR2 SVGAGI. The trim removed 4 bases at V and 4 bases at J, leaving 5 bases unmatched. The CDR3 sequence is CASSSSSGGSDTQYF. In nucleotides, the CDR3 is TGTGCCAGCAGTTCGTCTAGCGGGGGTTCAGATACGCAGTATTTT.

This clonotype was seen at least ten times. The chain uses TRBV27 and TRBJ1-5, with D tentatively TRBD1 (5 bases). The CDR3 runs to 15 residues. The germline V gene encodes CDR1 MNHEY and CDR2 SMNVEV (reference sequence). With 5 bases removed from V and 3 bases from J, the gap between germline ends came to 14 bases. The CDR3 region is CASSLRGAYNQPQHF. The CDR3 DNA is TGTGCCAGCAGTCTACGAGGGGCCTACAATCAGCCCCAGCATTTT.

This clonotype was detected only a few times. The junction departs from germline at one end; a sequencing error may be responsible. The gene calls are TRBV6-1 and TRBJ2-2; weak D call: TRBD2 (6 bases). CDR3 size: 14 residues. Germline values: CDR1 MNHNS, CDR2 SASEGT. CDR3 sequence: CASTAVGGPGELLF. The CDR3, as DNA: TGTGCCAGCACGGCGGTGGGGGGTCCCGGGGAGCTGCTTTTT.

In its sample, this clonotype was seen many times. The V call is TRBV27, the J call TRBJ2-1; the D is unclear. CDR1 is MNHEY and CDR2 is SMNVEV in the germline V gene (reference sequence). V dropped 3 bases and J dropped 0 bases, with 6 bases sitting between them. CDR3 size: 14 residues. The CDR3 protein is CASSLRSSYNEQFF. As DNA, the CDR3 is TGTGCCAGCAGTTTGCGGAGCTCCTACAATGAGCAGTTCTTC.

The gene calls are TRBV24-1 and TRBJ2-1; 11 bases fit TRBD1. CDR3 size: 18 residues. Germline CDR1 and CDR2: KGHDR and SFDVKD. V lost 0 bases and J lost 4; bases outside the gene matches: 7. CDR3 nucleotides: TGTGCCACCAGTGATTTGCCCCCGGGACAGGGGGTGTACAATGAGCAGTTCTTC. Its translation: CATSDLPPGQGVYNEQFF.

This clonotype has only a few counts. The chain couples TRBV29-1 to TRBJ1-1, with a tentative D call TRBD1 (5 bases). CDR1 and CDR2 (germline): SQVTM, ANQGSEA. CDR3 length: 14 residues. V was clipped by 0 bases and J by 3 bases, with 11 bases between them. The CDR3 coding sequence is TGCAGCGTTGAAGAGGGGTGGGGGTACACTGAAGCTTTCTTT. Translation gives CSVEEGWGYTEAFF.

The rearrangement joins TRBV20-1 to TRBJ2-3; D is uncertain. V shed 0 bases and J shed 12 bases, with 28 bases lying between them. The CDR3 runs 17 residues. CDR1 and CDR2 (germline): DFQATT, SNEGSKA (reference sequence). CDR3 sequence (DNA): TGCAGTGCTAGAGATCTGTCGTCTGATGGGGTAGATACGCATCAGTATTTT. It specifies CSARDLSSDGVDTHQYF.

This clonotype was seen more than once but under ten times. J is TRBJ2-3 and V is TRBV10-2, with 9 bases fitting TRBD2. This CDR3 region has 15 residues. Trimming removed 3 bases from V and 6 bases from J; junction bases left unmatched: 7. Germline CDR1 WSHSY, CDR2 SAAADI. The CDR3 nucleotides are TGCGCCAGCAGTGATCAGCGGGGGGTGCCTGATACGCAGTATTTT. This gives the protein CASSDQRGVPDTQYF.

This clonotype has a single count. A much larger clone is a single base away; this may be a read error. The V call is TRBV24-1, the J call TRBJ2-5, with D tentatively TRBD1 (6 bases). This CDR3 comprises 13 residues. CDR1 is KGHDR, CDR2 SFDVKD, per germline. The CDR3 protein is CTTRRTVLETQYF. The CDR3 DNA reads as TGTACCACCCGAAGGACAGTCTTGGAGACCCAGTACTTC.

This clonotype was picked up many times. The rearrangement uses TRBV28 and TRBJ2-7; a weak D match, TRBD2 (6 bases). Germline CDR1 reads MDHEN; CDR2 reads SYDVKM. CDR3 length: 15 residues. With 5 bases removed from V and 4 bases from J, the gap between germline ends came to 18 bases. The DNA of the CDR3 is TGTGCCAGCAGTGACGGGGACTGGATCTCATACGAGCAGTACTTC. It yields the protein CASSDGDWISYEQYF.

This clonotype was counted ten times or more. The rearrangement links TRBV15 to TRBJ1-4; TRBD1 might be the D (6 bases). V lost 3 bases and J 0 bases, leaving 11 bases between the germline ends. The V gene's germline CDR1 is LNHNV and CDR2 YYDKDF (reference sequence). The CDR3 loop spans 16 amino acids. The CDR3 DNA sequence: TGTGCCACCAGCAGCGTAGACAGGTCAACTAATGAAAAACTGTTTTTT. It is translated as CATSSVDRSTNEKLFF.

This chain joins TRBV7-6 and TRBJ2-2; 11 bases align to TRBD1. The V segment lost 5 bases and the J segment 5 bases; nucleotides outside the gene matches: 10. This CDR3 is 17 amino acids long. Germline V lookup: CDR1 SGHVS, CDR2 FNYEAQ. The CDR3 DNA follows: TGTGCCAGCAGCCTAGAACCCGGGACAGGGGGTACCGGGGAGCTGTTTTTT. It yields the protein CASSLEPGTGGTGELFF.

This clonotype appeared many times. The chain uses TRBV7-2 and TRBJ1-3; no clear D gene. The germline V and J ends were trimmed by 1 base and 0 bases, with 7 bases remaining between them. Germline V gives CDR1 SGHTA, CDR2 FQGNSA. There are 15 residues in the CDR3. CDR3 nucleotide sequence: TGTGCCAGCAGCTTAGGGCCTAACTCTGGAAACACCATATATTTT. The encoded protein is CASSLGPNSGNTIYF.

This clonotype was counted ten times or more. CDR3 sequence (DNA): TGTGCCAGCAGTTTTGAGGGACGGGAGACCCAGTACTTC. Translated: CASSFEGRETQYF. The chain links TRBV28 to TRBJ2-5; D tentatively reads TRBD1 or TRBD2 (5 bases each). The V gene's germline CDR1 is MDHEN and CDR2 SYDVKM. Trimming took 3 bases from V and 5 from J, leaving 10 bases between them. The CDR3 length is 13 residues.

A remark on this clonotype: A far larger clone is one base from this, pointing to a likely read error. The chain employs TRBV7-9 and TRBJ1-1; D not resolved. Trimming shortened V by 7 bases and J by 3 bases, and 15 bases separated the two germline ends. CDR3 size: 14 residues. Germline-derived CDR1 and CDR2 are SEHNR and FQNEAQ (reference sequence). For the CDR3, the DNA is TGTGCCAGCATCCTCCATCACTCGGACACTGAAGCTTTCTTT. This translates into CASILHHSDTEAFF.

Ten or more counts support this clonotype. CDR3 nucleotides: TGTGCCAGCAGCGTAACTAGCGGGAGAAGAGAGACCCAGTACTTC. Protein product: CASSVTSGRRETQYF. The chain employs TRBV28 and TRBJ2-5, with 11 bases fitting TRBD2. The CDR3 covers 15 residues. Germline V gives CDR1 MDHEN, CDR2 SYDVKM. The V and J ends lost 6 bases and 4 bases, in that order; junction bases with no gene match: 7.

This clonotype has a handful of counts. The V and J genes are TRBV13 and TRBJ1-5, with 9 nucleotides matching TRBD1. The CDR3 extends over 15 amino acids. V was clipped by 3 bases and J by 3 bases; unmatched bases: 3. Per the germline V gene, CDR1 is PRHDT and CDR2 is FYEKMQ (reference sequence). Here the CDR3 reads CASSLRTGVNQPQHF. The CDR3 DNA sequence: TGTGCCAGCAGCTTGCGGACAGGGGTCAATCAGCCCCAGCATTTT.

Remarks on this clonotype: This likely traces to a read error, being one base from a far larger clone. This chain joins TRBV28 and TRBJ2-4, with 12 positions matching TRBD2. The CDR3 extends over 19 amino acids. The junction had 23 bases not matched to a gene; V was cut back by 4 bases and J by 13 bases. Germline V gene sequence: CDR1 MDHEN, CDR2 SYDVKM. CDR3 bases: TGTGCCAGCAGTTACGGCGAAAGACTAGCGGGAGCGATCTACAATGAGCAGTACTTC. Protein: CASSYGERLAGAIYNEQYF.

This clonotype has a count of ten or more. J is TRBJ1-6 and V is TRBV9; D gene ambiguous. The CDR3 runs to 14 residues. Trimming shortened V by 0 bases and J by 9 bases, and 10 bases separated the two germline ends. Germline V CDR1 and CDR2: SGDLS, YYNGEE. In DNA form, the CDR3 reads TGTGCCAGCAGCGTAGAGTTCGAGAGTTCACCCCTCCACTTT. This translates into CASSVEFESSPLHF.

This clonotype has ten or more counts. This chain links TRBV18 with TRBJ2-7, with D unresolved. The CDR3 loop spans 14 amino acids. CDR1 is KGHSH, CDR2 LQKENI, per germline. Deletions cut 5 bases from V and 0 bases from J, with 11 bases between. CDR3 protein: CASSSTSTSYEQYF. CDR3 in DNA: TGTGCCAGCTCATCCACCTCGACCTCCTACGAGCAGTACTTC.

In this sample, this clonotype turned up a few times. A much more abundant neighbour one base away suggests this may be a read error. The chain couples TRBV7-8 to TRBJ2-5; no clear D. The CDR3 consists of 14 residues. Germline CDR1 reads SGHVS; CDR2 reads FQNEAQ. V shed 1 base and J shed 5 bases, with 11 bases lying between them. The CDR3 region has the DNA TGTGCCAGCAGCTTAGTGTCTTACCGGGAGACCCAGTACTTC. It translates to CASSLVSYRETQYF. Full variable domain (remainder filled in from reference TRBV7-8 and TRBJ2-5): GAGVSQSPRYKVAKRGQDVALRCDPISGHVSLFWYQQALGQGPEFLTYFQNEAQLDKSGLPSDRFFAERPEGSVSTLKIQRTQQEDSAVYLCASSLVSYRETQYFGPGTRLLVL.